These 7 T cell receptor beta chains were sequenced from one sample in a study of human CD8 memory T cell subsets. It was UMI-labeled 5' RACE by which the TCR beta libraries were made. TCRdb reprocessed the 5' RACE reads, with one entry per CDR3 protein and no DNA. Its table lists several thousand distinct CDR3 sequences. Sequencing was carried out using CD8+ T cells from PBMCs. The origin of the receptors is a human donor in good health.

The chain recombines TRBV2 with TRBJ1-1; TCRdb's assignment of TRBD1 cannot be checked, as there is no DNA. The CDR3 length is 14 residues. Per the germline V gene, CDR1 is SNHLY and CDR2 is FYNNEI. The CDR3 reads CASRVAGSDTEAFF.

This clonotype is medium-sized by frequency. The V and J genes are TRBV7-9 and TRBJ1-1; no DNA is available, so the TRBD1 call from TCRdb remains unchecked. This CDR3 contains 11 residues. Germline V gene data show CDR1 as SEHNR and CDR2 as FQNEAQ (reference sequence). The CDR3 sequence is CASSLPGEAFF.

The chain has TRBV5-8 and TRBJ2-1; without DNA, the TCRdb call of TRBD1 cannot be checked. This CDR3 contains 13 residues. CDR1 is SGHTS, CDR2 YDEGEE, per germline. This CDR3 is CASSLQGAYEQFF.

CDR3 protein: CASSYSSVNEQFF. The V and J genes are TRBV6-5 and TRBJ2-1. Germline V gene data show CDR1 as MNHEY and CDR2 as SVGAGI. The CDR3 is 13 amino acids.

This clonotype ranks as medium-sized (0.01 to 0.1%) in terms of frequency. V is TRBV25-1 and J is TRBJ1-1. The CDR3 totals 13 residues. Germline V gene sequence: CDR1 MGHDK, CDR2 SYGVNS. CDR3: CASSEGMNTEAFF.

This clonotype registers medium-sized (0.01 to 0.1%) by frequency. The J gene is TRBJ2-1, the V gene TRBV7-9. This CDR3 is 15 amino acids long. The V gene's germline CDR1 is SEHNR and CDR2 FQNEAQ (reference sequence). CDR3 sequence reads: CASSLGSNDYNEQFF.

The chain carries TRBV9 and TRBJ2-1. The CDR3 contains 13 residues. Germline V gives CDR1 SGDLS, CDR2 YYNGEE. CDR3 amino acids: CASSVVSGNEQFF. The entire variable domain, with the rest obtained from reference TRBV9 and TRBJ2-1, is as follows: DSGVTQTPKHLITATGQRVTLRCSPRSGDLSVYWYQQSLDQGLQFLIQYYNGEERAKGNILERFSAQQFPDLHSELNLSSLELGDSALYFCASSVVSGNEQFFGPGTRLTVL.